This T cell receptor beta chain appears in the sequencing data of a study of T cell responses to AZD1222 COVID-19 vaccine. Turning to the study itself: Pooling covered second doses at about 4 or about 12 weeks.

Findings and caveats of the study: None of the repertoires were sampled until the peak T cell response had passed. Following two doses of AZD1222, Spike-specific TCR breadth and depth rose.

To note about this clone: The antigen is undetermined.

Sequencing used immunoSEQ multiplex PCR; TCRdb keeps in-frame clones, though not all of them. The sample has 72,000 or so clones; roughly 87% are singletons. Trimming removed 8 bases at V and 7 bases at J, with 9 bases between. The CDR3 sequence is 12 residues long. Germline CDR1 is SEHNR and CDR2 is FQNEAQ (reference sequence). Sample: peripheral blood, taken on day 0 of AZD1222 vaccination. This chain uses TRBV7-9 with TRBJ1-6; tentative D call: TRBD1 (6 bases). This TCR came from an adult in good health. This CDR3 is CASRQENSPLHF. The CDR3 nucleotides are TGTGCCAGCCGACAGGAAAATTCACCCCTCCACTTT. Using reference TRBV7-9 and TRBJ1-6 for the parts outside the CDR3, the full variable domain is DTGVSQNPRHKITKRGQNVTFRCDPISEHNRLYWYRQTLGQGPEFLTYFQNEAQLEKSRLLSDRFSAERPKGSFSTLEIQRTEQGDSAMYLCASRQENSPLHFGNGTRLTVT.